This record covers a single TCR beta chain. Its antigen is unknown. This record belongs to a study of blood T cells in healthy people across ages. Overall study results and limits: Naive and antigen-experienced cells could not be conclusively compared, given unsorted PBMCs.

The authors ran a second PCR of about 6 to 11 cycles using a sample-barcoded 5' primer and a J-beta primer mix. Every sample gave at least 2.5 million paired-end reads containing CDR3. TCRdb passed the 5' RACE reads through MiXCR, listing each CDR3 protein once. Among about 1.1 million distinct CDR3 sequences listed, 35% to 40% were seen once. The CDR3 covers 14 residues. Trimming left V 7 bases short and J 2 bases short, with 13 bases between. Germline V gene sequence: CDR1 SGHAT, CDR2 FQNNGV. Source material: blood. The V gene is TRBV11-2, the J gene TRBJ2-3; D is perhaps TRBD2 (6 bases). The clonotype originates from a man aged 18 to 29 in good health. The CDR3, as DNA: TGTGCCAGCACCCCCGGGACTGACACAGATACGCAGTATTTT. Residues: CASTPGTDTDTQYF.